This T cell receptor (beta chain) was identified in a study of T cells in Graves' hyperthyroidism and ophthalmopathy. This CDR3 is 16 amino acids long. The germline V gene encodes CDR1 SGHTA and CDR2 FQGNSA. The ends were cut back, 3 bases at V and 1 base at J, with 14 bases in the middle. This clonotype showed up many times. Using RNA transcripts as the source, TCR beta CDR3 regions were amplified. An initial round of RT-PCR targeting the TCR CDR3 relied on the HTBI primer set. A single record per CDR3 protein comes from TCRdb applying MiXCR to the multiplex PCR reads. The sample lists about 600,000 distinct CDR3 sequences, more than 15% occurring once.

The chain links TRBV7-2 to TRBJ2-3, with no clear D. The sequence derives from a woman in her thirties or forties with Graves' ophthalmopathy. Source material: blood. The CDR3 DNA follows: TGTGCCAGCAGCTTTGGTCGGTCCTCACGCACAGATACGCAGTATTTT. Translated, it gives CASSFGRSSRTDTQYF.